The sequence of this T cell receptor (beta chain) was determined in a study of technical replicates of blood from several donors. The sample holds one count of this clone. V was clipped by 1 base and J by 2 bases, with 9 bases between them. The CDR3 consists of 14 residues. CDR1 and CDR2 (germline): MNHEY, SVGAGI. The assay was immunoSEQ multiplex PCR, and TCRdb's table has in-frame clones only and misses some. The sample carries tens of thousands of clones, 96% recorded once. This sequence was found in a human donor in good health. The genes are TRBV6-5 and TRBJ2-7, with D possibly matching TRBD1 (5 bases). The sample comprised T cells isolated from PBMCs. In DNA, the CDR3 is TGTGCCAGCAGTTACTTTACAGGTACCTACGAGCAGTACTTC. Amino acid sequence: CASSYFTGTYEQYF.